This T cell receptor beta chain originates from a study of cytomegalovirus exposure and HLA in healthy donors. For the study at large: Earlier, almost 120 million unique TCR beta sequences were recovered from about 200 million T cells by an analysis.

This PCR relied on a set of 60 Vbeta primers and 13 Jbeta primers. Sequencing was performed with immunoSEQ multiplex PCR; in TCRdb, only in-frame clones are kept and a portion is missing. The sample lists approximately 70,000 clones, roughly 76% occurring once. Germline V gene lookup returns CDR1 MNHNY and CDR2 SVGAGI (reference sequence). Trimming removed 2 bases from V and 6 bases from J; junction bases left unmatched: 6. The CDR3 contains 15 residues. The chain recombines TRBV6-6 with TRBJ2-1; 8 bases are a match to TRBD2. This sequence originates from a man in his fifties or sixties in good health and CMV-seropositive. What was sequenced was PBMCs. Here the CDR3 DNA reads TGTGCCAGCAGTTACACCGGGACTAGTCGCAATGAGCAGTTCTTC. It yields the protein CASSYTGTSRNEQFF.